The entry that follows covers one T cell receptor (beta chain) sequence. These data belong to a study of T cell responses to AZD1222 COVID-19 vaccine. The protocol was immunoSEQ multiplex PCR, while the TCRdb copy is restricted to in-frame clones and leaves out a portion. Counted here are 130,000 or so clones, over 75% occurring once; the ten biggest clones make up about 3%. Trimming took off 0 bases at V and 0 bases at J, with 14 bases between the two ends. The CDR3 sequence is 17 residues long. CDR1 and CDR2 (germline): SGHTA, FQGNSA. This sequence was found in an adult in good health. Sequenced material: peripheral blood, taken on day 0 of AZD1222 vaccination. The chain recombines TRBV7-2 with TRBJ1-1; D might be TRBD1 (5 bases). The CDR3 loop is CASSLARWTPMNTEAFF. CDR3 nucleotide sequence: TGTGCCAGCAGCTTAGCCCGATGGACACCCATGAACACTGAAGCTTTCTTT.